Listed below are T cell receptor beta chains from one sample, sequenced in a study of shared clonotypes between healthy human individuals. Using immunoSEQ multiplex PCR, the repertoire was profiled, and TCRdb retains in-frame clones only, with some absent. Among millions of clones listed, 85% to 95% were seen once. The material sequenced was naive CD4+ T cells sorted from blood. The receptors shown here come from a man aged 18-30 years in good health. The CDR3 runs from the conserved cysteine through the conserved F or W. A D gene is named only where the DNA matches it firmly. Rows may omit the clone size; those that give it use once, few, many or a size class.

J | length | D | size | V | CDR3
TRBJ2-3 | 15 | . | . | TRBV30 | CAWSSGGKSTDTQYF
TRBJ1-4 | 16 | . | . | TRBV14 | CASSQDRKGANEKLFF
TRBJ1-1 | 14 | TRBD1 | . | TRBV6-1 | CASSARDSSIEAFF
TRBJ1-6 | 15 | . | . | TRBV19 | CASSSEDRNNSPLHF
TRBJ1-1 | 18 | . | . | TRBV14 | CASSPLGLGVQGWAEAFF
TRBJ1-2 | 13 | . | . | TRBV29-1 | CSVSLGVPAGYTF
TRBJ2-1 | 18 | TRBD2 | . | TRBV4-2 | CASSQGGLAGGPNNEQFF
TRBJ2-5 | 16 | TRBD2 | . | TRBV5-1 | CASSFPRAGGGETQYF
TRBJ2-7 | 13 | . | . | TRBV7-2 | CASRLNGGYEQYF
TRBJ1-4 | 14 | . | . | TRBV19 | CASSHLSTNEKLFF
TRBJ1-5 | 11 | . | . | TRBV5-4 | CASSLNQPQHF
TRBJ1-2 | 11 | . | . | TRBV7-2 | CASSLEHGYTF
TRBJ1-2 | 15 | . | once | TRBV7-2 | CASSLSGVSSAGYTF
TRBJ1-2 | 15 | TRBD1 | . | TRBV5-1 | CASSLGDRANYGYTF
TRBJ2-1 | 15 | TRBD2 | . | TRBV6-1 | CASSELAGVRGEQFF
TRBJ1-2 | 14 | TRBD1 | . | TRBV5-1 | CASSVTGGIYGYTF
TRBJ2-6 | 17 | . | . | TRBV4-1 | CASSQASSSSGANVLTF
TRBJ2-4 | 13 | . | . | TRBV11-2 | CASSLSGANIQYF
TRBJ1-3 | 13 | TRBD1 | . | TRBV10-2 | CASGTGPGNTIYF
TRBJ1-1 | 16 | TRBD1 | many | TRBV4-1 | CASSQDNPGGEGRAFF
TRBJ2-6 | 16 | . | . | TRBV7-9 | CASSMGHSSGANVLTF
TRBJ2-3 | 14 | . | . | TRBV7-9 | CASSLSLATDTQYF
TRBJ2-1 | 14 | TRBD2 | . | TRBV6-1 | CASRTGGGYNEQFF
TRBJ1-2 | 13 | TRBD1 | once | TRBV6-7 | CASSYNGTDGYTF
TRBJ1-2 | 13 | . | few | TRBV30 | CAWSEDKAYGYTF
TRBJ2-2 | 16 | . | once | TRBV7-3 | CASSWFEPLNTGELFF
TRBJ2-7 | 16 | TRBD2 | . | TRBV29-1 | CSVEVLAGGFTYEQYF
TRBJ1-2 | 14 | . | . | TRBV7-8 | CASSSAGGNYGYTF
TRBJ1-1 | 17 | . | . | TRBV21-1 | CASSKMSRGHMNTEAFF
TRBJ2-1 | 12 | . | . | TRBV6-6 | CASSYPNSGLVF
TRBJ1-2 | 13 | TRBD1 | . | TRBV7-4 | CASSSGTGSGYTF
TRBJ1-6 | 13 | . | . | TRBV25-1 | CASSDAQGTPLHF
TRBJ2-6 | 15 | . | . | TRBV5-1 | CASSLEGSGANVLTF
TRBJ2-3 | 13 | . | . | TRBV6-5 | CASSLRSPDTQYF
TRBJ2-5 | 17 | TRBD1 | . | TRBV7-9 | CASSLFPGQGLWETQYF
TRBJ2-2 | 15 | . | . | TRBV6-5 | CASSYAGLGTGELFF
TRBJ1-5 | 15 | TRBD1 | . | TRBV4-1 | CASSRDGQVHQPQHF
TRBJ1-6 | 14 | TRBD1 | . | TRBV6-6 | CASSSGTGGSPLHF
TRBJ2-7 | 15 | TRBD1 | . | TRBV28 | CASSLWTGGPTKQYF
TRBJ1-3 | 15 | . | . | TRBV2 | CASSEASGPGNTIYF
TRBJ2-2 | 14 | . | . | TRBV29-1 | CSVAGPRDTGELFF
TRBJ1-2 | 16 | TRBD1 | . | TRBV7-9 | CASSPNERGLNYGYTF
TRBJ2-5 | 13 | . | . | TRBV27 | CASSTTGSETQYF
TRBJ1-1 | 16 | TRBD1 | once | TRBV2 | CASRVTGGESTTEAFF
TRBJ2-3 | 12 | . | . | TRBV10-3 | CAISEGRDTQYF
TRBJ1-5 | 13 | . | . | TRBV5-1 | CASSPDRFQPQHF
TRBJ2-7 | 14 | . | . | TRBV2 | CASRGPVGAYEQYF
TRBJ1-5 | 15 | . | . | TRBV18 | CASSPIGTEAQPQHF
TRBJ1-2 | 14 | . | . | TRBV5-1 | CASSLGGRDYGYTF
TRBJ2-1 | 12 | . | . | TRBV27 | CASSSAGNEQFF
TRBJ2-7 | 13 | . | . | TRBV6-1 | CASSDLSSYEQYF
TRBJ1-6 | 14 | . | . | TRBV5-1 | CASSPVANPSALHF
TRBJ2-5 | 11 | . | . | TRBV18 | CASSPQNTQYF
TRBJ1-6 | 16 | TRBD1 | . | TRBV6-6 | CASRGGQGGRNSPLHF
TRBJ2-2 | 14 | TRBD2 | . | TRBV30 | CAWSGLADTGELFF